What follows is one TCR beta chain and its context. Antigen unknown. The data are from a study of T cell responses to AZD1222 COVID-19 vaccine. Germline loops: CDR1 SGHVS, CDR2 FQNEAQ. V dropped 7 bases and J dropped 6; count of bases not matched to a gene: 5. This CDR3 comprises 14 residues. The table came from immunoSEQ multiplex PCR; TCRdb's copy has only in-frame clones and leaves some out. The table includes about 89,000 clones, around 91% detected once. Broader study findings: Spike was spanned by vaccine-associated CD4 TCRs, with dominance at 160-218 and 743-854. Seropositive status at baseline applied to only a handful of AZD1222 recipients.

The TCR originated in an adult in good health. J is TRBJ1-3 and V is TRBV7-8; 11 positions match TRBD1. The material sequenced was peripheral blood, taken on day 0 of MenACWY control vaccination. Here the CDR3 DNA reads TGTGCCAGCAACTCCGGACAGGGGGCAAACACCATATATTTT. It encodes CASNSGQGANTIYF.